The rows below give T cell receptor beta chains drawn from one sample of a study of T cells in localized non-small cell lung cancer. Produced via immunoSEQ multiplex PCR; TCRdb's table is partial and in-frame only. The sample holds 20,000 to 30,000 clones, more than 65% seen once. The sample consisted of peripheral blood, taken before any cancer treatment. The receptors derive from a man between 35 and 75 years old with stage III squamous cell lung carcinoma. The CDR3 runs from the conserved cysteine through the conserved F or W. A D gene is named only where the DNA matches it firmly. Size is omitted from some rows. Given values are once, few, many or a class for expanded clones.

J	size	D	length	V	CDR3	DNA
TRBJ1-1	-	-	13	TRBV12-5	CASGLEPNTEAFF	TGTGCTAGTGGTTTGGAGCCGAACACTGAAGCTTTCTTT
TRBJ1-1	-	-	12	TRBV19	CASKDPMAEAFF	TGTGCCAGTAAGGACCCGATGGCTGAAGCTTTCTTT
TRBJ1-5	-	-	14	TRBV25-1	CASSGGDRVTPQHF	TGTGCCAGCAGTGGTGGGGACCGCGTTACGCCCCAGCATTTT
TRBJ1-5	-	-	15	TRBV27	CASSLRARGNQPQHF	TGTGCCAGCAGCCTGCGGGCGCGCGGCAATCAGCCCCAGCATTTT
TRBJ2-5	-	TRBD2	17	TRBV6-7	CASSYSLAGGRGETQYF	TGTGCCAGCAGTTACTCGCTAGCGGGAGGTAGGGGAGAGACCCAGTACTTC
TRBJ1-2	large	TRBD1	17	TRBV4-1	CASSLGTGGGPGNGYTF	TGCGCCAGCAGCCTTGGGACAGGGGGCGGCCCAGGGAATGGCTACACCTTC
TRBJ2-7	-	TRBD1	13	TRBV30	CAWGQVAPYEQYF	TGTGCCTGGGGACAGGTAGCGCCCTACGAGCAGTACTTC
TRBJ2-7	-	TRBD1	14	TRBV30	CAWRTTGDLYEQYF	TGTGCCTGGAGGACTACAGGGGACCTTTACGAGCAGTACTTC
TRBJ2-2	few	-	15	TRBV4-1	CASRSYGLRDGELFF	TGCGCCAGCAGGTCCTATGGTCTCAGGGACGGGGAGCTGTTTTTT
TRBJ2-7	-	-	14	TRBV11-2	CASSPAGLHYEQYF	TGTGCCAGCAGCCCGGCGGGACTGCACTACGAGCAGTACTTC
TRBJ2-2	-	-	14	TRBV27	CASSLFGGHGELFF	TGTGCCAGCAGTTTATTCGGGGGGCACGGGGAGCTGTTTTTT
TRBJ2-1	-	TRBD2	16	TRBV11-3	CASSPRLAGDSNEQFF	TGTGCCAGCAGCCCCAGACTAGCGGGAGACTCCAATGAGCAGTTCTTC
TRBJ1-4	-	-	14	TRBV7-9	CASSLGQLGEKLFF	TGTGCCAGCAGCTTAGGGCAATTGGGGGAAAAACTGTTTTTT
TRBJ2-4	-	-	16	TRBV5-6	CASSFRRTLAKNIQYF	TGTGCCAGCAGCTTCAGACGGACCCTAGCCAAAAACATTCAGTACTTC
TRBJ1-2	-	TRBD1	17	TRBV7-9	CASSSDKGTEKNYGYTF	TGTGCCAGCAGCTCTGATAAGGGGACAGAAAAGAACTATGGCTACACCTTC
TRBJ2-5	-	-	10	TRBV7-8	CAQGLGTQYF	TGTGCCCAGGGATTAGGGACCCAGTACTTC
TRBJ2-3	-	TRBD2	14	TRBV15	CATSRGLATDTQYF	TGTGCCACCAGCAGAGGACTAGCCACAGATACGCAGTATTTT
TRBJ2-2	-	-	13	TRBV11-3	CASSPALTGELFF	TGTGCCAGCAGCCCAGCTCTTACCGGGGAGCTGTTTTTT
TRBJ2-1	once	-	13	TRBV2	CASSAGEVNEQFF	TGTGCCAGCAGTGCGGGGGAAGTCAATGAGCAGTTCTTC
TRBJ2-2	-	-	12	TRBV30	CAWSFGSGELFF	TGTGCCTGGAGTTTTGGGTCCGGGGAGCTGTTTTTT
TRBJ1-1	-	TRBD1	15	TRBV5-1	CASSLEGRGATEAFF	TGCGCCAGCAGCTTGGAGGGCAGGGGGGCCACTGAAGCTTTCTTT
TRBJ2-2	-	-	14	TRBV6-4	CASSDSTGAGELFF	TGTGCCAGCAGTGACTCGACCGGGGCCGGGGAGCTGTTTTTT
TRBJ1-2	-	TRBD1	14	TRBV5-1	CASRIGQGNYGYTF	TGCGCCAGCAGAATCGGACAGGGGAACTATGGCTACACCTTC
TRBJ1-3	-	-	14	TRBV18	CASSSGTTGNTIYF	TGTGCCAGCTCCTCCGGGACGACTGGAAACACCATATATTTT
TRBJ1-5	-	TRBD1	15	TRBV13	CASSSGGTGDQPQHF	TGTGCCAGCAGCTCAGGAGGGACAGGGGATCAGCCCCAGCATTTT
TRBJ1-1	-	-	14	TRBV9	CASLKNTHGTEAFF	TGTGCCAGCCTGAAGAACACTCATGGAACTGAAGCTTTCTTT
TRBJ2-4	-	-	16	TRBV7-2	CASTRSTVFAKNIQYF	TGTGCCAGCACCCGATCAACGGTTTTTGCCAAAAACATTCAGTACTTC
TRBJ1-2	-	-	12	TRBV28	CASSDGNYGYTF	TGTGCCAGCAGTGACGGAAACTATGGCTACACCTTC
TRBJ2-3	-	TRBD2	14	TRBV7-2	CASSFRGGLDTQYF	TGTGCCAGCAGCTTTCGGGGGGGCTTAGATACGCAGTATTTT
TRBJ1-1	-	-	15	TRBV15	CATSTRPVSNTEAFF	TGTGCCACCAGCACCCGGCCAGTCAGCAACACTGAAGCTTTCTTT
TRBJ2-2	-	-	15	TRBV5-1	CASSLVVRGTGELFF	TGCGCCAGCAGCTTGGTGGTGCGCGGGACCGGGGAGCTGTTTTTT
TRBJ2-3	-	-	13	TRBV7-7	CASSSDFADTQYF	TGTGCCAGCAGCTCCGACTTCGCAGATACGCAGTATTTT
TRBJ1-3	-	-	15	TRBV7-2	CASSFRTGAGNTIYF	TGTGCCAGCAGCTTCCGAACAGGAGCTGGAAACACCATATATTTT
TRBJ2-2	-	-	15	TRBV7-3	CASSFRDSNTGELFF	TGTGCCAGCAGCTTCAGGGACTCTAACACCGGGGAGCTGTTTTTT
TRBJ1-2	-	-	14	TRBV7-2	CASSRGGGGYGYTF	TGTGCCAGCAGCCGCGGGGGCGGCGGCTATGGCTACACCTTC
TRBJ1-6	-	-	12	TRBV30	CAWEGRGSPLHF	TGTGCCTGGGAGGGGAGGGGTTCACCCCTCCACTTT
TRBJ2-7	few	TRBD2	19	TRBV7-3	CASSLIYGGLAGGSYEQYF	TGTGCCAGCAGCTTAATCTATGGGGGACTAGCGGGAGGCTCCTACGAGCAGTACTTC
TRBJ2-1	few	TRBD2	13	TRBV18	CASSLAGDNEQFF	TGTGCCAGCTCGTTAGCGGGAGACAATGAGCAGTTCTTC
TRBJ2-3	-	-	15	TRBV6-5	CASRPLRRTTDTQYF	TGTGCCAGCCGACCCCTTAGGAGGACCACAGATACGCAGTATTTT
TRBJ2-2	few	-	15	TRBV9	CASSVGSENTGELFF	TGTGCCAGCAGCGTAGGAAGCGAAAACACCGGGGAGCTGTTTTTT
TRBJ1-6	few	TRBD1	15	TRBV7-6	CASSLGTGHNSPLHF	TGTGCCAGCAGCTTAGGGACAGGGCACAATTCACCCCTCCACTTT
TRBJ1-5	-	TRBD1	17	TRBV19	CASSPLGQGVMYQPQHF	TGTGCCAGTAGTCCACTAGGACAGGGGGTCATGTATCAGCCCCAGCATTTT
TRBJ1-1	-	-	14	TRBV6-5	CASSYGRLNTEAFF	TGTGCCAGCAGTTACGGCAGATTGAACACTGAAGCTTTCTTT
TRBJ1-1	few	TRBD1	13	TRBV7-9	CASSLTGDTEAFF	TGTGCCAGCAGCTTAACAGGGGATACTGAAGCTTTCTTT
TRBJ2-3	-	-	13	TRBV6-1	CASNPGSTDTQYF	TGTGCCAGCAACCCGGGGAGCACAGATACGCAGTATTTT
TRBJ1-4	-	-	10	TRBV20-1	CSAFSEKLFF	TGCAGTGCTTTCAGCGAAAAACTGTTTTTT
TRBJ2-1	-	TRBD2	15	TRBV7-9	CASSPSGSSYNEQFF	TGTGCCAGCAGCCCGAGCGGGAGCTCCTACAATGAGCAGTTCTTC
TRBJ1-1	-	TRBD1	14	TRBV4-2	CASSQAGTVTEAFF	TGTGCCAGCAGCCAGGCCGGGACAGTGACTGAAGCTTTCTTT
TRBJ2-1	-	TRBD2	16	TRBV6-1	CASSEGLAGNLGEQFF	TGTGCCAGCAGTGAAGGACTAGCGGGGAACCTCGGTGAGCAGTTCTTC
TRBJ2-5	-	-	15	TRBV9	CASSVGSWGSETQYF	TGTGCCAGCAGCGTAGGAAGTTGGGGCTCAGAGACCCAGTACTTC
TRBJ1-5	-	-	13	TRBV7-2	CASSFSIEQPQHF	TGTGCCAGCAGCTTCTCGATCGAACAGCCCCAGCATTTT
TRBJ2-5	-	TRBD1	14	TRBV6-1	CASSTTGVQETQYF	TGTGCCAGCAGCACAACAGGGGTCCAAGAGACCCAGTACTTC
TRBJ1-5	once	-	14	TRBV2	CASTPIFANQPQHF	TGTGCCAGCACTCCGATCTTTGCTAATCAGCCCCAGCATTTT
TRBJ2-5	-	-	15	TRBV28	CASSLIRGREETQYF	TGTGCCAGCAGTTTAATCCGGGGGCGCGAGGAGACCCAGTACTTC
TRBJ2-2	few	TRBD2	16	TRBV7-9	CASSDTGLVDTGELFF	TGTGCCAGCAGCGACACCGGACTAGTCGACACCGGGGAGCTGTTTTTT
TRBJ2-4	-	-	15	TRBV12-5	CASGYPTGSKNIQYF	TGTGCTAGTGGTTACCCCACAGGGTCCAAAAACATTCAGTACTTC
TRBJ2-2	-	-	14	TRBV18	CASSPQSNTGELFF	TGTGCCAGCTCACCCCAATCCAACACCGGGGAGCTGTTTTTT